This section outlines one T cell receptor beta chain sequence together with its context. This entry comes from a study of early T cells in non-severe SARS-CoV-2 infection. TCRdb re-derived calls from the 5' RACE reads in MiXCR, one entry per CDR3 protein. The sample lists about 48,000 distinct CDR3 sequences; about 7.4% were seen once. The CDR3 totals 12 residues. V gave up 5 bases and J gave up 7 bases, with 9 bases separating them. V and J are TRBV12-3 or TRBV12-4 and TRBJ2-1; D call uncertain. The clonotype originates from an adult who was a healthcare worker with PCR-confirmed SARS-CoV-2 infection or an uninfected control (not recorded which). Material for sequencing was whole blood. The CDR3 DNA sequence: TGTGCCAGCAGTGTATATTCTAATGAGCAGTTCTTC. It is translated as CASSVYSNEQFF.